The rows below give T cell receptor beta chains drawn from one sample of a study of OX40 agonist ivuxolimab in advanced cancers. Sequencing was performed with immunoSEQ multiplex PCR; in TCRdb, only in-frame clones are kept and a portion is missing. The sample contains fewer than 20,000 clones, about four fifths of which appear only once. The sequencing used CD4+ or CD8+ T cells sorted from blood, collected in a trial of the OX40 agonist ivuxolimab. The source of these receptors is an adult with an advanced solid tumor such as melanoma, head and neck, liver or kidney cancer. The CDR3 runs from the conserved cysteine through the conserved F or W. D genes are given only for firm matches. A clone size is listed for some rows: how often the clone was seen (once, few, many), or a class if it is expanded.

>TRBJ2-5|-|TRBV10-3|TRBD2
CASGRGVPQETQYF
TGTGCCTCTGGGAGGGGAGTCCCCCAAGAGACCCAGTACTTC
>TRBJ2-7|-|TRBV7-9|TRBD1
CASSSGTERQYF
TGTGCCAGCAGTTCCGGGACAGAGAGGCAGTACTTC
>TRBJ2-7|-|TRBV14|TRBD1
CASSLGTGFPRQYF
TGTGCCAGCAGCCTCGGGACAGGGTTCCCAAGGCAGTACTTC
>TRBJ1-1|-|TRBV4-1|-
CASSQIQGLNTEAFF
TGCGCCAGCAGCCAAATTCAGGGGCTGAACACTGAAGCTTTCTTT
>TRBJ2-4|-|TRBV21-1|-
CASPWTIAKNIQYF
TGTGCCAGCCCCTGGACGATAGCCAAAAACATTCAGTACTTC
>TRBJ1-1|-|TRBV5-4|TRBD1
CASSLDQGAEAFF
TGTGCCAGCAGCTTGGACCAGGGGGCCGAAGCTTTCTTT
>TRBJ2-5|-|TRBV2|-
CASLGVLGETQYF
TGTGCCTCCTTGGGAGTTTTGGGAGAGACCCAGTACTTC
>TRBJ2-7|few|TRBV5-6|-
CASSLQGGSYEQYF
TGTGCCAGCAGCCTCCAGGGGGGGAGCTACGAGCAGTACTTC
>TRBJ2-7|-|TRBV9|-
CASSVDGTYEQYF
TGTGCCAGCAGCGTAGACGGCACCTACGAGCAGTACTTC
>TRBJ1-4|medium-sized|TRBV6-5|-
CASSYQGANDLSF
TGTGCCAGCAGTTACCAAGGGGCGAACGATCTCTCTTTT
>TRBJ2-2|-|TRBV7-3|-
CASSPLGNTGELFF
TGTGCCAGCAGCCCTTTGGGGAACACCGGGGAGCTGTTTTTT
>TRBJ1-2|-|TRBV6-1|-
CASSPGVSYGYTF
TGTGCCAGCAGTCCAGGGGTTAGTTATGGCTACACCTTC
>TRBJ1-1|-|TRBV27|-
CASSLIQSTEAFF
TGTGCCAGCAGTTTAATACAGAGCACTGAAGCTTTCTTT
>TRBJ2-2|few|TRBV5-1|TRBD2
CASSFPGGAATGELFF
TGCGCCAGCAGCTTCCCCGGGGGGGCAGCGACCGGGGAGCTGTTTTTT
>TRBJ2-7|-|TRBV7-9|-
CASSSQVSYEQYF
TGTGCCAGCAGCTCGCAGGTCTCCTACGAGCAGTACTTC
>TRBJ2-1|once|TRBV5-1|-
CASRAGAVYEQFF
TGCGCCAGTCGGGCAGGGGCGGTCTATGAGCAGTTCTTC
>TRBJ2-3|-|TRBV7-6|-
CASSLAGSGSSTDTQYF
TGTGCCAGCAGCTTAGCCGGTTCAGGATCTAGCACAGATACGCAGTATTTT
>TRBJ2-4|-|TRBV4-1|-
CASSQRQELAKNIQYF
TGCGCCAGCAGCCAGCGCCAGGAACTAGCCAAAAACATTCAGTACTTC
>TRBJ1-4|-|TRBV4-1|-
CASSVNEKLFF
TGCGCCAGCTCGGTAAATGAAAAACTGTTTTTT
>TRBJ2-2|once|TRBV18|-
CASSPLDSPTGELFF
TGTGCCAGCTCACCACTAGACAGTCCCACCGGGGAGCTGTTTTTT
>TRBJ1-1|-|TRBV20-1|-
CSAKDSWAFF
TGCAGTGCTAAGGATTCGTGGGCTTTCTTT
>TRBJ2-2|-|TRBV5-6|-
CASSLGGVELFF
TGTGCCAGCAGCTTGGGTGGAGTAGAGCTGTTTTTT
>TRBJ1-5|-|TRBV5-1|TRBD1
CVPWDRRNQPQHF
TGCGTCCCTTGGGACAGGCGCAATCAGCCCCAGCATTTT
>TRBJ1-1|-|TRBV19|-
CASSIDLDIEAFF
TGTGCCAGTAGTATAGATCTAGACATCGAAGCTTTCTTT
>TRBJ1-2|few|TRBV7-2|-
CASSSNEAEDLGGYTF
TGTGCCAGCAGCTCAAACGAGGCGGAGGATCTTGGTGGCTACACCTTC
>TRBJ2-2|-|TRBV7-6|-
CASSPRVEANTGELFF
TGTGCCAGCAGCCCCCGCGTCGAAGCGAACACCGGGGAGCTGTTTTTT
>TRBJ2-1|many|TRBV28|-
CASSLSLAIYNEQFF
TGTGCCAGCAGTTTAAGCCTAGCCATCTACAATGAGCAGTTCTTC
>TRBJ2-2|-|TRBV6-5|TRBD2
CASSGGAGELFF
TGTGCCAGCAGCGGGGGGGCCGGGGAGCTGTTTTTT
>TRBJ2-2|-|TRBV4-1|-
CASSQAGELFF
TGCGCCAGCAGCCAAGCCGGGGAGCTGTTTTTT
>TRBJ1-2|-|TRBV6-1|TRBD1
CASSQSPRGGDGYTF
TGTGCCAGCAGTCAAAGCCCTCGAGGGGGCGACGGCTACACCTTC
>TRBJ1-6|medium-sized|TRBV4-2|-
CASSHASEVSPLHF
TGTGCCAGCAGCCATGCTTCGGAAGTCTCACCCCTCCACTTT
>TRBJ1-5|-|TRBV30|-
CAWKAASNQPQHF
TGTGCCTGGAAGGCAGCCAGCAATCAGCCCCAGCATTTT
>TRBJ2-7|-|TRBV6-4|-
CASSRTVYEQYF
TGTGCCAGCAGTCGGACAGTCTACGAGCAGTACTTC
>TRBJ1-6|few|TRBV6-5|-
CASSYGPTGLNLHF
TGTGCCAGCAGTTACGGGCCTACAGGCCTCAACCTCCACTTT
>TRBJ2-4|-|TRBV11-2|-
CASSLPLSEGIQYF
TGTGCCAGCAGCTTACCCCTATCGGAGGGCATTCAGTACTTC
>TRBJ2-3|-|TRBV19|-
CASRDYSTDTQYF
TGTGCCAGTAGGGACTACAGCACAGATACGCAGTATTTT
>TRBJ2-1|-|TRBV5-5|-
CASSLDGVRQFF
TGTGCCAGCAGCTTGGATGGGGTAAGGCAGTTCTTC
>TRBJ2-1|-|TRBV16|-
CASNPDGSYNEQFF
TGTGCCAGCAACCCGGACGGCTCCTACAATGAGCAGTTCTTC
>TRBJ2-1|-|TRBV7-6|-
CASTLSTIGIKSNEQFF
TGTGCCAGCACCCTGTCCACTATAGGAATAAAGAGTAATGAGCAGTTCTTC
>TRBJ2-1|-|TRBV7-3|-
CASSPPGSPYNEQFF
TGTGCCAGCAGCCCCCCGGGGAGCCCATACAATGAGCAGTTCTTC
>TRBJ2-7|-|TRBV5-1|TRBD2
CASSSIAGGQNEQYF
TGCGCCAGCAGCTCCATAGCGGGGGGGCAGAACGAGCAGTACTTC
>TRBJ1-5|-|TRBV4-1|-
CASSLGATGQSSNQPQHF
TGCGCCAGCAGCCTAGGGGCCACGGGGCAGAGTAGCAATCAGCCCCAGCATTTT
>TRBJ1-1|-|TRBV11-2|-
CASSSASKAEAFF
TGTGCCAGCAGCTCGGCCTCAAAGGCTGAAGCTTTCTTT
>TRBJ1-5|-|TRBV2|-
CASSDTSLSQPQHF
TGTGCCAGCAGTGATACTTCGTTGAGTCAGCCCCAGCATTTT
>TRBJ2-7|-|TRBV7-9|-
CASSKGYGLGEQYF
TGTGCCAGCTCCAAGGGGTACGGCTTAGGCGAGCAGTACTTC
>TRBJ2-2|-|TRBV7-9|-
CASSPKGTRELFF
TGTGCCAGCAGCCCTAAAGGTACCCGGGAGCTGTTTTTT
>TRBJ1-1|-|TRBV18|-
CASSPRGPPNTEAFF
TGTGCCAGCTCACCACGAGGGCCCCCGAACACTGAAGCTTTCTTT
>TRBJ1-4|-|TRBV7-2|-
CASSSFPGELGKLFF
TGTGCCAGCAGCTCCTTTCCTGGGGAGCTGGGAAAACTGTTTTTT
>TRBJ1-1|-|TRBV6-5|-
CASSSPAHRLLHEAFF
TGTGCCAGCAGTTCCCCCGCCCACCGCCTTCTCCACGAAGCTTTCTTT
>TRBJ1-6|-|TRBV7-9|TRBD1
CASSPLEGAYSPLHF
TGTGCCAGCAGCCCCCTGGAGGGGGCGTATTCACCCCTCCACTTT
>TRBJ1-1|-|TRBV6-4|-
CASWGGVGTEAFF
TGTGCCAGCTGGGGGGGGGTTGGCACTGAAGCTTTCTTT
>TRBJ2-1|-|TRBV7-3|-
CASSVLHNEQFF
TGTGCCAGCAGCGTACTGCACAATGAGCAGTTCTTC
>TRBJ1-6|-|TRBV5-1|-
CASSLAGSSSSYNSPLHF
TGCGCCAGCAGCTTGGCCGGCAGCTCGAGCTCCTATAATTCACCCCTCCACTTT